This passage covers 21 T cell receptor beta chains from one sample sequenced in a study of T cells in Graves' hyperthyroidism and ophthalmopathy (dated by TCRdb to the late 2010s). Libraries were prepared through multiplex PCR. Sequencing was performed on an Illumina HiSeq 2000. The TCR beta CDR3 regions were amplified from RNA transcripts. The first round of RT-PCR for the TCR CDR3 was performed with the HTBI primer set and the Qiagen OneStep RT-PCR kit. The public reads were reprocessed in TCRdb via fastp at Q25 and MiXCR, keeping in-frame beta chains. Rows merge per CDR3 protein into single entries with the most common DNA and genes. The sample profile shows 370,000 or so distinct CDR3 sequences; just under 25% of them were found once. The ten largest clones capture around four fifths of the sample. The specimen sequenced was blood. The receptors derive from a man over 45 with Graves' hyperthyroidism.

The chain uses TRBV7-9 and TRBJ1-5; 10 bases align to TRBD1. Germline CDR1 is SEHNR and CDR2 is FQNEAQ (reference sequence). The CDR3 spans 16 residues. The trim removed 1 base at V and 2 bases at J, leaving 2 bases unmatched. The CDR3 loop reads CASSLGGTGGNQPQHF. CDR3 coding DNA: TGTGCCAGCAGCTTAGGGGGGACAGGGGGCAATCAGCCCCAGCATTTT.

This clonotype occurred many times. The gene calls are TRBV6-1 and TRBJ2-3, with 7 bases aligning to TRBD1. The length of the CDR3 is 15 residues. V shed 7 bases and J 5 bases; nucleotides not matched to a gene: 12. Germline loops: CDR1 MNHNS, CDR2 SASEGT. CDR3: CASKATGYRGDTQYF. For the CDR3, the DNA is TGTGCCAGCAAGGCGACAGGGTATCGGGGAGATACGCAGTATTTT.

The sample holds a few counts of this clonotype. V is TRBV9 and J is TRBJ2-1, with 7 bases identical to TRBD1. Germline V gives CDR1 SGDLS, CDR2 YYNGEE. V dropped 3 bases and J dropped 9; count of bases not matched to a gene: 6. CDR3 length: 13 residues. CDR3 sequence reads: CASSDGTVVEQFF. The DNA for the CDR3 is TGTGCCAGCAGCGACGGGACAGTAGTTGAGCAGTTCTTC.

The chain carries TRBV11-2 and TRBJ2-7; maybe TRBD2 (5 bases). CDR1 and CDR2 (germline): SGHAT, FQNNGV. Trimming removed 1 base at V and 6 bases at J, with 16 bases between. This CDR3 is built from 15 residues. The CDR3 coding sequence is TGTGCCAGCAGCTTAGCAACGGGAACCTTCGTCGAGCAGTACTTC. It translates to CASSLATGTFVEQYF.

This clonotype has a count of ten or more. CDR3: CASSLPLGSQETQYF. Here the CDR3 DNA reads TGTGCCAGCAGTCTTCCCCTGGGGTCACAAGAGACCCAGTACTTC. The rearrangement joins TRBV7-3 to TRBJ2-5, with no clear D. V gave up 6 bases and J gave up 2 bases, with 16 bases separating them. This CDR3 contains 15 residues. Germline CDR1 and CDR2: SGHTA and FQGTGA. Filled out from reference TRBV7-3 and TRBJ2-5, the complete variable domain reads GAGVSQTPSNKVTEKGKYVELRCDPISGHTALYWYRQSLGQGPEFLIYFQGTGAADDSGLPNDRFFAVRPEGSVSTLKIQRTERGDSAVYLCASSLPLGSQETQYFGPGTRLLVL.

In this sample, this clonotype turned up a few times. CDR3 bases: TGTGCCAGTAGTTCAGGGCGGTTACGAGATACGCAGTATTTT. Encoded protein: CASSSGRLRDTQYF. This chain connects TRBV19 to TRBJ2-3; D possibly corresponds to TRBD1 (5 bases). Germline-derived CDR1 and CDR2 are LNHDA and SQIVND (reference sequence). V dropped 5 bases and J dropped 5 bases, with 14 bases sitting between them. The CDR3 totals 14 residues.

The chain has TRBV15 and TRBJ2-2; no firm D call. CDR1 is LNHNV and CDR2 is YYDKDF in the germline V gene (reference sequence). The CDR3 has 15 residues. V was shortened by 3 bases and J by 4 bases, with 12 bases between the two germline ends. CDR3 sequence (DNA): TGTGCCACCAGCAGGGTCGGATTGAGCACCGGGGAGCTGTTTTTT. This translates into CATSRVGLSTGELFF. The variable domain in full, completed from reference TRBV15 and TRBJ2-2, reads DAMVIQNPRYQVTQFGKPVTLSCSQTLNHNVMYWYQQKSSQAPKLLFHYYDKDFNNEADTPDNFQSRRPNTSFCFLDIRSPGLGDTAMYLCATSRVGLSTGELFFGEGSRLTVL.

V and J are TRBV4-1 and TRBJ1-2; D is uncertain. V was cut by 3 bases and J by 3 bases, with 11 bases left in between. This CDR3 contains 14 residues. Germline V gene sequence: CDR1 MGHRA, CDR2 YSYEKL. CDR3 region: CASSHPTSYYGYTF. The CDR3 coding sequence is TGCGCCAGCAGCCATCCTACAAGCTACTATGGCTACACCTTC.

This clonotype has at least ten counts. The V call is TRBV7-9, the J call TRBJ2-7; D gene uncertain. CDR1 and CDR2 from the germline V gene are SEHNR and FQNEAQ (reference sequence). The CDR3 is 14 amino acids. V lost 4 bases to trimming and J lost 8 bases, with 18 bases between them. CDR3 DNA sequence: TGTGCCAGCAGCTCCATTCTAGGACCTAGGCAGCAGTACTTC. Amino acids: CASSSILGPRQQYF.

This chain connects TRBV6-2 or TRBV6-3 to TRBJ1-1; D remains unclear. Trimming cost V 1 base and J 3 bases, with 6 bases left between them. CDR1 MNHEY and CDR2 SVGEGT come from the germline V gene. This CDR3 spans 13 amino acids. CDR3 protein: CASSYFGYTEAFF. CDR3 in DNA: TGTGCCAGCAGTTACTTCGGGTACACTGAAGCTTTCTTT.

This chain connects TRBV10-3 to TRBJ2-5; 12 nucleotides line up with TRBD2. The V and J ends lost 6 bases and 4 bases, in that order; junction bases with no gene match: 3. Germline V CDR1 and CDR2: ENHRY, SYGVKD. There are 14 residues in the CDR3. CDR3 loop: CAIRPGLAGETQYF. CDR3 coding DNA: TGTGCCATCAGGCCGGGACTAGCGGGAGAGACCCAGTACTTC.

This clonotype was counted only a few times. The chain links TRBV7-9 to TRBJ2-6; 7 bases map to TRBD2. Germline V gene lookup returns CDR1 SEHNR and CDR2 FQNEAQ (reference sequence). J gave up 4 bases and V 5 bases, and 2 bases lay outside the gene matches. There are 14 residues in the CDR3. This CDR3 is CASSLGRGANVLTF. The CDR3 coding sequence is TGTGCCAGCAGCCTCGGGAGGGGGGCCAACGTCCTGACTTTC.

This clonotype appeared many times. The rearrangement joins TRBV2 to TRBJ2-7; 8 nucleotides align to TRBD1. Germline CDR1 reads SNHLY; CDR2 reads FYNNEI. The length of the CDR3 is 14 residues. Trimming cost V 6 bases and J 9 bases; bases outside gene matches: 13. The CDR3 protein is CASRDDRGIFGQYF. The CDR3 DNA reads TGTGCCAGCAGGGATGACAGGGGAATATTTGGGCAGTACTTC. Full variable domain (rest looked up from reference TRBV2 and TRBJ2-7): EPEVTQTPSHQVTQMGQEVILRCVPISNHLYFYWYRQILGQKVEFLVSFYNNEISEKSEIFDDQFSVERPDGSNFTLKIRSTKLEDSAMYFCASRDDRGIFGQYFGPGTRLTVT.

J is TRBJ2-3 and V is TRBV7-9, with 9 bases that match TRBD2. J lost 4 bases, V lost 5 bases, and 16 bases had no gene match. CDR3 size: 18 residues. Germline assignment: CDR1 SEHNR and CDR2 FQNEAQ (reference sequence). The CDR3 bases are TGTGCCAGCAGCCCACAATATGGGACTAGCTCTTTTCCAGATACGCAGTATTTT. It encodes CASSPQYGTSSFPDTQYF.

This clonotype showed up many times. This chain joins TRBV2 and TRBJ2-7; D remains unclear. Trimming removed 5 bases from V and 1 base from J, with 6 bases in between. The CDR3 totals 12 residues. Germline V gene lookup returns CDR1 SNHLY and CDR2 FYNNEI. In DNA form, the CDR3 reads TGTGCCAGCAGTCACAGTTCCTACGAGCAGTACTTC. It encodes CASSHSSYEQYF.

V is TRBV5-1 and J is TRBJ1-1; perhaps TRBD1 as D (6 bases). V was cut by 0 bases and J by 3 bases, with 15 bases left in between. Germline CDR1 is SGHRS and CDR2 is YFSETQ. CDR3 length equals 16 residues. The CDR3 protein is CASSLVGPQGHTEAFF. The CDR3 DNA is TGCGCCAGCAGCTTGGTGGGACCACAGGGTCACACTGAAGCTTTCTTT.

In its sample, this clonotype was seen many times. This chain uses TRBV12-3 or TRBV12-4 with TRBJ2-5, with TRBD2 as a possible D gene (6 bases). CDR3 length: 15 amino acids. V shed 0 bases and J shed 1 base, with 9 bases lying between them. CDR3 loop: CASSLAGGVQETQYF. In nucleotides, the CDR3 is TGTGCCAGCAGTTTAGCGGGAGGCGTCCAAGAGACCCAGTACTTC.

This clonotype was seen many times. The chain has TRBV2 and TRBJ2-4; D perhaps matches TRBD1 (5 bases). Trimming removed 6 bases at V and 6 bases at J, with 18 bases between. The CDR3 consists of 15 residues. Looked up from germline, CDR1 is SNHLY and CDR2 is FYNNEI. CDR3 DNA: TGTGCCAGCAGCGCAATTCAGGGCGTTCTAAACATTCAGTACTTC. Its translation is CASSAIQGVLNIQYF.

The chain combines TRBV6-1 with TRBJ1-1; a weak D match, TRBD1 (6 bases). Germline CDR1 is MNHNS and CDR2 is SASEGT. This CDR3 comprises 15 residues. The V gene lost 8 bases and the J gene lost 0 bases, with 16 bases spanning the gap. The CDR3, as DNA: TGTGCCAGCGGACCAGAAAGGGGGGTGAACACTGAAGCTTTCTTT. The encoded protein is CASGPERGVNTEAFF.

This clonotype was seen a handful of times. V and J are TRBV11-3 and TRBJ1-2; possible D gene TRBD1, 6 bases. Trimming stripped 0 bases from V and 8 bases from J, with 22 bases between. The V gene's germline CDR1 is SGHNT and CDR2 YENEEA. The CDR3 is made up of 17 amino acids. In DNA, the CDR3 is TGTGCCAGCAGCTTAGACGCACCGACGGGGGCTGAAGAAGGCTACACCTTC. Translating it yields CASSLDAPTGAEEGYTF.

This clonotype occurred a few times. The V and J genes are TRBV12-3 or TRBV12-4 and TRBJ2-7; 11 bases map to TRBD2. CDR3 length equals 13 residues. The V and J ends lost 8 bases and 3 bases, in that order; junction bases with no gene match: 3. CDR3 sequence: CASGLAGGYEQYF. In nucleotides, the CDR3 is TGTGCCAGCGGACTAGCGGGCGGCTACGAGCAGTACTTC.